The 27 T cell receptor beta chains presented below share a single source sample, sequenced in a study of blood T cell repertoires in COVID-19. Profiled with immunoSEQ multiplex PCR; TCRdb holds only in-frame clones, not every one. The sample comprises 210,000 or so clones, approximately 88% of which are singletons, and roughly 3.7% rests with the top ten. The specimen was PBMCs or T cells enriched from blood (not recorded which). The source of these receptors is a young woman who had been exposed to COVID-19.

The chain carries TRBV19 and TRBJ2-3; TRBD2 matches at 7 bases. The CDR3 spans 15 residues. V gave up 6 bases and J gave up 1 base; unmatched junction bases: 7. Germline assignment: CDR1 LNHDA and CDR2 SQIVND (reference sequence). CDR3 residues: CASRSLAERTDTQYF. The CDR3 DNA follows: TGTGCCAGTAGGAGCCTAGCGGAGCGCACAGATACGCAGTATTTT. The full variable domain, with the rest looked up from reference TRBV19 and TRBJ2-3, is DGGITQSPKYLFRKEGQNVTLSCEQNLNHDAMYWYRQDPGQGLRLIYYSQIVNDFQKGDIAEGYSVSREKKESFPLTVTSAQKNPTAFYLCASRSLAERTDTQYFGPGTRLTVL.

In this sample, this clone turned up once. The gene calls are TRBV27 and TRBJ1-5, with 8 bases matching TRBD1. CDR1 and CDR2 (germline): MNHEY, SMNVEV (reference sequence). CDR3 size: 14 residues. V dropped 5 bases and J dropped 2; count of bases not matched to a gene: 2. DNA for the CDR3: TGTGCCAGCAGTCCAGGGGGCGGCAATCAGCCCCAGCATTTT. This codes for CASSPGGGNQPQHF.

The chain has TRBV4-1 and TRBJ1-2, with no clear D. The CDR3 covers 17 residues. The germline V and J ends were trimmed by 2 bases and 6 bases, with 22 bases remaining between them. Germline CDR1 MGHRA, CDR2 YSYEKL. CDR3 residues: CASSQMGGRRSGNGYTF. Written as DNA, the CDR3 is TGCGCCAGCAGCCAAATGGGTGGGAGGCGTTCGGGGAATGGCTACACCTTC.

This clone was picked up one time. The CDR3, as DNA: TGTGCCATCAGTGCAGGGTTCGTTGGCTACACCTTC. Translated, it gives CAISAGFVGYTF. The chain is built from TRBV10-3 and TRBJ1-2, with D tentatively TRBD1 (5 bases). The CDR3 runs to 12 residues. V shed 4 bases and J shed 7 bases, with 10 bases lying between them. CDR1 and CDR2 (germline): ENHRY, SYGVKD.

The gene calls are TRBV2 and TRBJ1-1; 9 bases agree with TRBD1. The CDR3 spans 15 residues. Losses at the gene ends were 6 bases for V and 2 bases for J; bases not matched to a gene: 7. From germline, CDR1 is SNHLY and CDR2 FYNNEI. In nucleotides, the CDR3 is TGTGCCAGCAGCCACCAGACAGGGGGTAACACTGAAGCTTTCTTT. Translation: CASSHQTGGNTEAFF.

The count of this clone is one. V usage is TRBV4-2 and J usage is TRBJ1-5; D is ambiguous. This CDR3 is built from 16 residues. Germline CDR1 is LGHNA and CDR2 is YNFKEQ. Trimming shortened V by 0 bases and J by 5 bases, and 14 bases separated the two germline ends. Here the CDR3 reads CASSQEIGQSHQPQHF. The CDR3 nucleotides are TGTGCCAGCAGCCAAGAGATTGGCCAGTCCCATCAGCCCCAGCATTTT.

This chain uses TRBV30 with TRBJ1-5; 7 bases are shared with TRBD1. The trim removed 6 bases at V and 1 base at J, leaving 3 bases unmatched. The CDR3 loop spans 13 amino acids. Germline CDR1 is GTSNPN and CDR2 is SVGIG (reference sequence). CDR3 region: CACRQGSNQPQHF. The CDR3 DNA reads as TGTGCCTGCCGACAGGGCAGCAATCAGCCCCAGCATTTT.

This clone has a handful of counts. The gene calls are TRBV19 and TRBJ1-5; perhaps TRBD1 as D (5 bases). The CDR3 runs to 15 residues. Germline lookup yields CDR1 LNHDA and CDR2 SQIVND (reference sequence). Trimming took 4 bases from V and 1 from J, leaving 11 bases between them. The CDR3 DNA follows: TGTGCCAGTAGTAAGGGGTTCGTCAGCAATCAGCCCCAGCATTTT. Translating it yields CASSKGFVSNQPQHF.

This rearrangement joins TRBV12-3 or TRBV12-4 to TRBJ2-1, with 7 positions matching TRBD2. There are 11 residues in the CDR3. V dropped 6 bases and J dropped 11; count of bases not matched to a gene: 4. CDR3 protein: CASRYSGKQFF. For the CDR3, the DNA is TGTGCCAGCAGATACAGCGGGAAGCAGTTCTTC.

The V and J genes are TRBV19 and TRBJ1-6; D is ambiguous. CDR1 is LNHDA and CDR2 is SQIVND in the germline V gene (reference sequence). V lost 7 bases and J 8 bases, leaving 18 bases between the germline ends. The CDR3 sequence is 15 residues long. As DNA, the CDR3 is TGTGCCAGTACGTTAGCCCCCGAGCTGGATTCACCCCTCCACTTT. Protein product: CASTLAPELDSPLHF. Drawing the rest from reference TRBV19 and TRBJ1-6, the complete variable domain is DGGITQSPKYLFRKEGQNVTLSCEQNLNHDAMYWYRQDPGQGLRLIYYSQIVNDFQKGDIAEGYSVSREKKESFPLTVTSAQKNPTAFYLCASTLAPELDSPLHFGNGTRLTVT.

V usage is TRBV6-6 and J usage is TRBJ2-3, with 11 bases identical to TRBD2. Germline lookup yields CDR1 MNHNY and CDR2 SVGAGI (reference sequence). The length of the CDR3 is 17 residues. V dropped 5 bases and J dropped 3; count of bases not matched to a gene: 10. The CDR3 nucleotides read TGTGCCAGCAGTCAAATTAGACTAGCGGGAAATACAGATACGCAGTATTTT. Encoded protein: CASSQIRLAGNTDTQYF.

V usage is TRBV5-1 and J usage is TRBJ1-2; a possible D gene is TRBD1 (5 bases). The CDR3 sequence is 14 residues long. V lost 0 bases and J 1 base, leaving 7 bases between the germline ends. Per the germline V gene, CDR1 is SGHRS and CDR2 is YFSETQ. The CDR3 loop reads CASSLGDSNYGYTF. For the CDR3, the DNA is TGCGCCAGCAGCTTGGGTGACAGTAACTATGGCTACACCTTC.

This clone was detected once. The V call is TRBV2, the J call TRBJ2-1; 10 bases align to TRBD2. There are 15 residues in the CDR3. Per the germline V gene, CDR1 is SNHLY and CDR2 is FYNNEI. V shed 6 bases and J 5 bases; nucleotides not matched to a gene: 7. CDR3 sequence reads: CASRNLAGVNNEQFF. In DNA form, the CDR3 reads TGTGCCAGCAGGAACCTAGCGGGAGTTAACAATGAGCAGTTCTTC.

The V gene is TRBV5-1, the J gene TRBJ2-3, with a weak D call TRBD2 (6 bases). CDR1 and CDR2 (germline): SGHRS, YFSETQ. V was shortened by 4 bases and J by 4 bases, with 13 bases between the two germline ends. The CDR3 totals 14 residues. CDR3 in DNA: TGCGCCAGCAGCCGTGGAGGGTTCGCAGATACGCAGTATTTT. Amino acids: CASSRGGFADTQYF.

V usage is TRBV11-2 and J usage is TRBJ1-2; tentatively, D is TRBD1 (5 bases). V gave up 1 base and J gave up 6 bases, with 15 bases separating them. The CDR3 runs 15 residues. Germline V gene sequence: CDR1 SGHAT, CDR2 FQNNGV. In DNA, the CDR3 is TGTGCCAGCAGCTTAGTCAGCGGGACGATTGATGGCTACACCTTC. Its translation is CASSLVSGTIDGYTF.

The chain has TRBV19 and TRBJ2-2; D may be TRBD1 (6 bases). V gave up 10 bases and J gave up 1 base, with 10 bases separating them. The CDR3 spans 13 residues. Germline CDR1 and CDR2: LNHDA and SQIVND (reference sequence). The CDR3 protein is CATGHMNTGELFF. For the CDR3, the DNA is TGTGCCACGGGACATATGAACACCGGGGAGCTGTTTTTT. Full variable domain (rest looked up from reference TRBV19 and TRBJ2-2): DGGITQSPKYLFRKEGQNVTLSCEQNLNHDAMYWYRQDPGQGLRLIYYSQIVNDFQKGDIAEGYSVSREKKESFPLTVTSAQKNPTAFYLCATGHMNTGELFFGEGSRLTVL.

The V gene is TRBV5-1, the J gene TRBJ2-3, with TRBD2 identical over 11 bases. Germline-derived CDR1 and CDR2 are SGHRS and YFSETQ. V lost 5 bases and J lost 5; bases outside the gene matches: 4. CDR3 size: 14 residues. The CDR3 bases are TGCGCCAGCAGGGGACTAGCGGTGCAAGATACGCAGTATTTT. This codes for CASRGLAVQDTQYF.

The chain has TRBV6-5 and TRBJ2-7; 10 bases line up with TRBD1. After removal of 6 bases from V and 5 bases from J, the junction contained 10 bases not matched to a gene. Germline CDR1 reads MNHEY; CDR2 reads SVGAGI. This CDR3 is 15 amino acids long. In nucleotides, the CDR3 is TGTGCCAGCAGGGCCGGGACAGGGGATTCCCACGAGCAGTACTTC. Protein product: CASRAGTGDSHEQYF.

The chain links TRBV3-1 (or the pseudogene TRBV3-2) to TRBJ2-7; D may be TRBD2 (6 bases). The CDR3 length is 13 residues. Germline CDR1 LGHDT, CDR2 YNNKEL (reference sequence). V was pared by 1 base and J by 10 bases, with 14 bases between. This CDR3 reads CASSQAGLPVQYF. In DNA, the CDR3 is TGTGCCAGCAGCCAAGCGGGACTCCCCGTTCAGTACTTC.

V is TRBV7-9 and J is TRBJ2-7; 12 bases fit TRBD2. Germline CDR1 and CDR2: SEHNR and FQNEAQ (reference sequence). V was pared by 4 bases and J by 6 bases, with 7 bases of the junction left unmatched. The CDR3 totals 15 residues. The CDR3 loop is CASSSVTSGSFEQYF. Here the CDR3 DNA reads TGTGCCAGCAGCTCAGTGACTAGCGGGAGCTTCGAGCAGTACTTC.

The chain is built from TRBV3-1 (or the pseudogene TRBV3-2) and TRBJ1-1, with D tentatively TRBD1 (6 bases). The CDR3 contains 13 residues. Trimming took off 3 bases at V and 7 bases at J, with 12 bases between the two ends. Germline V gene lookup returns CDR1 LGHDT and CDR2 YNNKEL (reference sequence). The DNA for the CDR3 is TGTGCCAGCAGCCACGGAACAGGGCTTGAAGCTTTCTTT. Encoded protein: CASSHGTGLEAFF.

This rearrangement joins TRBV28 to TRBJ1-2, with D possibly matching TRBD1 (5 bases). The germline V gene has CDR1 MDHEN and CDR2 SYDVKM. V was shortened by 2 bases and J by 5 bases, with 12 bases between the two germline ends. This CDR3 comprises 14 residues. The CDR3 here is CASSLRRGWYGYTF. The CDR3 DNA sequence: TGTGCCAGCAGTTTAAGGAGGGGTTGGTATGGCTACACCTTC.

The CDR3 DNA reads as TGTGCCAGCAGGGCAGGTTGGGACACCGGGGAGCTGTTTTTT. Its translation is CASRAGWDTGELFF. This chain links TRBV27 with TRBJ2-2; no clear D. Germline CDR1 is MNHEY and CDR2 is SMNVEV (reference sequence). V was cut by 6 bases and J by 3 bases, with 11 bases left in between. There are 14 residues in the CDR3.

The V call is TRBV12-3 or TRBV12-4, the J call TRBJ2-2; possibly TRBD2 for D (7 bases). CDR3 length equals 12 residues. Trimming took off 3 bases at V and 9 bases at J, with 8 bases between the two ends. The CDR3, as DNA: TGTGCCAGCAGTTTGGGGGGGCGGGAGCTGTTTTTT. Protein product: CASSLGGRELFF.

The rearrangement uses TRBV24-1 and TRBJ2-2; 7 positions match TRBD1. Unmatched junction bases numbered 6, after V lost 1 base and J lost 5 bases. In germline, CDR1 is KGHDR, CDR2 SFDVKD. The CDR3 extends over 16 amino acids. Written as DNA, the CDR3 is TGTGCCACCAGTGATTTCGACAGGGAAGCAACCGGGGAGCTGTTTTTT. Protein sequence: CATSDFDREATGELFF.

The chain combines TRBV30 with TRBJ1-2; no definite D call. Trimming stripped 3 bases from V and 1 base from J, with 12 bases between. CDR1 is GTSNPN, CDR2 SVGIG, per germline (reference sequence). CDR3 size: 14 residues. CDR3 in amino acids: CAWRLGPSNYGYTF. The CDR3 DNA follows: TGTGCCTGGAGACTAGGACCCAGTAACTATGGCTACACCTTC.

The genes are TRBV6-5 and TRBJ2-7; D unclear. The CDR3 covers 13 residues. Germline lookup yields CDR1 MNHEY and CDR2 SVGAGI. Trimming shortened V by 6 bases and J by 4 bases, and 13 bases separated the two germline ends. The CDR3: CASSLERPYEQYF. In nucleotides, the CDR3 is TGTGCCAGCAGCCTGGAGCGCCCTTACGAGCAGTACTTC.